The 12 T cell receptor beta chains listed next were all sequenced from one sample in a study of cytomegalovirus exposure and HLA in healthy donors. Method: immunoSEQ multiplex PCR; TCRdb's copy keeps in-frame clones and lacks some. The sample has hundreds of thousands of clones, over 80% seen once. The sequenced sample was PBMCs. These receptors were collected from a young woman in good health and CMV-seronegative.

V gene TRBV27 combines with J gene TRBJ1-5; 8 nucleotides agree with TRBD1. Germline CDR1 MNHEY, CDR2 SMNVEV (reference sequence). This CDR3 contains 17 residues. V dropped 5 bases and J dropped 2; count of bases not matched to a gene: 11. The CDR3 DNA sequence: TGTGCCAGCAGTACTTACCCTTCAGGGGGCGGCAATCAGCCCCAGCATTTT. Translating it yields CASSTYPSGGGNQPQHF.

The sample holds a few counts of this clone. The chain combines TRBV6-1 with TRBJ1-2; D may be TRBD1 (6 bases). CDR3 size: 15 residues. In germline, CDR1 is MNHNS, CDR2 SASEGT. V lost 2 bases to trimming and J lost 4 bases, with 14 bases between them. The CDR3 region is CASSETPRTVYGYTF. CDR3 sequence (DNA): TGTGCCAGCAGTGAAACTCCCCGGACAGTCTATGGCTACACCTTC.

The chain employs TRBV29-1 and TRBJ1-5; 7 bases match TRBD1. Unmatched junction bases numbered 12, after V lost 0 bases and J lost 4 bases. The CDR3 has 17 amino acids. CDR1 and CDR2 (germline): SQVTM, ANQGSEA. The CDR3 DNA reads TGCAGCGTTGAAGAGTACAGGGGCCCTAAAAAAAATCAGCCCCAGCATTTT. Its translation is CSVEEYRGPKKNQPQHF.

V gene TRBV28 combines with J gene TRBJ1-2; the D gene is possibly TRBD1 (6 bases). The CDR3 extends over 14 amino acids. The V end lost 3 bases, the J end lost 7 bases, and 15 bases lay between the germline ends. Germline V gene sequence: CDR1 MDHEN, CDR2 SYDVKM. The CDR3 coding sequence is TGTGCCAGCAGTTTGGGCCCCTTACAGGGTGGCTACACCTTC. It specifies CASSLGPLQGGYTF.

This chain uses TRBV9 with TRBJ2-7; tentatively, D is TRBD1 (6 bases). This CDR3 has 14 residues. Trimming cost V 3 bases and J 2 bases, with 12 bases left between them. In germline, CDR1 is SGDLS, CDR2 YYNGEE. The CDR3 DNA is TGTGCCAGCAGCGCTTACAGGGAAACCTACGAGCAGTACTTC. This codes for CASSAYRETYEQYF.

The V gene is TRBV10-3, the J gene TRBJ2-2; no definite D call. The CDR3 consists of 12 residues. The V gene's germline CDR1 is ENHRY and CDR2 SYGVKD. The ends were cut back, 7 bases at V and 0 bases at J, with 3 bases in the middle. Written as DNA, the CDR3 is TGTGCCATCAACTCGAACACCGGGGAGCTGTTTTTT. Encoded protein: CAINSNTGELFF.

This chain links TRBV5-1 with TRBJ1-5; the match to TRBD1 covers 8 bases. Germline CDR1 SGHRS, CDR2 YFSETQ. Unmatched junction bases numbered 4, after V lost 0 bases and J lost 8 bases. This CDR3 spans 14 amino acids. Here the CDR3 DNA reads TGCGCCAGCAGCTTGGAACAGGGGGTTGAGCCCCAGCATTTT. Encoded protein: CASSLEQGVEPQHF.

J is TRBJ2-1 and V is TRBV5-1; TRBD2 might be the D (6 bases). CDR3 length equals 14 residues. V was shortened by 3 bases and J by 4 bases, with 11 bases between the two germline ends. CDR1 and CDR2 (germline): SGHRS, YFSETQ. DNA of the CDR3: TGCGCCAGCAGCTGGCCCGCGGGGTACAATGAGCAGTTCTTC. As protein: CASSWPAGYNEQFF.

The chain combines TRBV9 with TRBJ2-7, with 9 bases lining up with TRBD1. The V segment lost 4 bases and the J segment 1 base; nucleotides outside the gene matches: 6. The CDR3 has 15 residues. CDR1 and CDR2 from the germline V gene are SGDLS and YYNGEE. The CDR3 protein is CASSPKQGASYEQYF. The CDR3 DNA follows: TGTGCCAGCAGCCCCAAACAGGGGGCTTCCTACGAGCAGTACTTC.

The rearrangement joins TRBV7-6 to TRBJ2-1, with 7 positions matching TRBD1. The CDR3 has 16 amino acids. Germline CDR1 reads SGHVS; CDR2 reads FNYEAQ. V dropped 4 bases and J dropped 5; count of bases not matched to a gene: 11. CDR3 nucleotides: TGTGCCAGCAGCTGGTCCTACAGGGGACCCAACAATGAGCAGTTCTTC. This gives the protein CASSWSYRGPNNEQFF.

The CDR3 DNA reads as TGTGCCAGCAGTGACTCGAACGAGGGTATAAGCACAGATACGCAGTATTTT. As protein: CASSDSNEGISTDTQYF. The genes are TRBV6-4 and TRBJ2-3; possible D gene TRBD2, 5 bases. V was shortened by 0 bases and J by 0 bases, with 13 bases between the two germline ends. Germline lookup yields CDR1 MRHNA and CDR2 SNTAGT. CDR3 length equals 17 residues.

This clone has more than one count but fewer than ten. The rearrangement links TRBV5-6 to TRBJ1-5; no clear D. Trimming took 0 bases from V and 3 from J, leaving 10 bases between them. Germline V gene sequence: CDR1 SGHDT, CDR2 YYEEEE. The CDR3 has 15 amino acids. This chain's CDR3 is CASSLGAGINQPQHF. As DNA, the CDR3 is TGTGCCAGCAGCTTGGGTGCGGGGATCAATCAGCCCCAGCATTTT.